One sample yielded the 27 T cell receptor beta chains listed below, sequenced in a study of CD8+CD57+ T cells in acquired aplastic anemia. It was patients with CD8+CD57+ cell expansion by flow cytometry who were chosen for sequencing. For CDR3 and TCR beta VDJ profiling, genomic DNA was the template used. TCRdb re-called the reads with MiXCR, one entry per CDR3 protein. Here the sample spans 150,000 to 200,000 distinct CDR3 sequences, less than 60% being singletons. The source material was sorted CD4+, CD8+, or CD8+CD57+ T cells (not recorded which) from PBMCs. These receptors came from a human donor with aplastic anemia.

Relative to its sample, this clonotype is medium-sized. The chain carries TRBV15 and TRBJ1-6, with D perhaps matching TRBD1 (5 bases). The CDR3 loop spans 14 amino acids. Trimming pared 0 bases from V and 7 bases from J, leaving 7 bases between. In germline, CDR1 is LNHNV, CDR2 YYDKDF (reference sequence). The DNA for the CDR3 is TGTGCCACCAGCAGAGAGGCAGGGAATTCACCCCTCCACTTT. It is translated as CATSREAGNSPLHF.

J is TRBJ2-7 and V is TRBV6-1; 7 bases align to TRBD2. CDR1 MNHNS and CDR2 SASEGT come from the germline V gene. The CDR3 length is 14 residues. The V and J ends lost 6 bases and 2 bases, in that order; junction bases with no gene match: 7. The CDR3 region is CASRNSGPPYEQYF. CDR3 in DNA: TGTGCCAGCAGGAATAGCGGGCCGCCCTACGAGCAGTACTTC.

Details on this clonotype: This may come from a read error, since a much larger clone is one base off. This rearrangement joins TRBV6-5 to TRBJ1-1; no clear D. This CDR3 is built from 14 residues. The germline V gene has CDR1 MNHEY and CDR2 SVGAGI. Deletions cut 2 bases from V and 4 bases from J, with 11 bases between. This CDR3 reads CASSYGRDTTEAFF. The CDR3, as DNA: TGTGCCAGCAGTTACGGCCGGGATACCACTGAAGCTTTCTTT.

The V and J genes are TRBV24-1 and TRBJ2-1; maybe TRBD2 (7 bases). CDR1 KGHDR and CDR2 SFDVKD come from the germline V gene. V lost 0 bases, J lost 5 bases, and 13 bases lay in between. The CDR3 loop spans 16 amino acids. The CDR3 region is CATSDLTGGEDNEQFF. CDR3 nucleotide sequence: TGTGCCACCAGTGATTTGACGGGGGGCGAAGACAATGAGCAGTTCTTC.

V usage is TRBV7-8 and J usage is TRBJ2-3, with D perhaps matching TRBD2 (6 bases). This CDR3 is 13 amino acids long. The germline gives CDR1 SGHVS, CDR2 FQNEAQ. V gave up 0 bases and J gave up 5 bases, with 6 bases separating them. The CDR3 coding sequence is TGTGCCAGCAGCTTAGCCGGGGGAGATACGCAGTATTTT. Amino acids: CASSLAGGDTQYF. The whole variable domain, filled in from reference TRBV7-8 and TRBJ2-3, reads GAGVSQSPRYKVAKRGQDVALRCDPISGHVSLFWYQQALGQGPEFLTYFQNEAQLDKSGLPSDRFFAERPEGSVSTLKIQRTQQEDSAVYLCASSLAGGDTQYFGPGTRLTVL.

The rearrangement links TRBV29-1 to TRBJ1-1, with 7 bases that match TRBD1. The ends lost 7 bases at V and 8 bases at J; junction bases unmatched: 19. CDR1 SQVTM and CDR2 ANQGSEA come from the germline V gene. The CDR3 spans 15 residues. CDR3 bases: TGCAGCGCCGTTAAACCGGGACAGAAGAACATAGAAGCTTTCTTT. Its protein is CSAVKPGQKNIEAFF.

This clonotype was observed many times. The genes are TRBV20-1 and TRBJ2-1, with 7 bases that match TRBD2. With 3 bases clipped from V and 4 bases from J, the junction kept 12 bases outside the gene matches. Germline V gives CDR1 DFQATT, CDR2 SNEGSKA (reference sequence). CDR3 length equals 16 residues. CDR3 nucleotides: TGCAGTGCTAGTTCAGTGGGGGGGGTGTCGTACAATGAGCAGTTCTTC. Translated: CSASSVGGVSYNEQFF.

This chain connects TRBV6-9 to TRBJ1-6; 11 bases map to TRBD1. V lost 7 bases to trimming and J lost 7 bases; unmatched junction nucleotides: 3. CDR1 is MNHGY, CDR2 SVAAGI, per germline. The CDR3 spans 14 residues. CDR3 DNA: TGTGCCAGCATCGGACAGGGGGCGAATTCACCCCTCCACTTT. The encoded protein is CASIGQGANSPLHF.

This clonotype was found many times. The chain combines TRBV2 with TRBJ2-7; TRBD2 matches 11 bases. The germline V gene encodes CDR1 SNHLY and CDR2 FYNNEI. Germline trimming cut 1 base from V and 5 bases from J; bases unmatched to any gene: 10. The length of the CDR3 is 17 residues. CDR3 sequence reads: CASSEGKLAGGLDEQYF. For the CDR3, the DNA is TGTGCCAGCAGTGAAGGGAAGTTAGCGGGAGGGCTGGACGAGCAGTACTTC.

This clonotype was counted ten times or more. For the CDR3, the DNA is TGTGCTAGTGGTGTCTCTGACGGGAGATTGGGCGAGCAGTACTTC. It encodes CASGVSDGRLGEQYF. The rearrangement links TRBV12-5 to TRBJ2-7, with a tentative D call TRBD2 (6 bases). CDR3 length equals 15 residues. V was cut by 5 bases and J by 6 bases, with 20 bases left in between. Germline V gene lookup returns CDR1 LGHNT and CDR2 FRNRAP.

The sample holds a few counts of this clonotype. This chain's CDR3 is CASSAGYIYEQYF. Written as DNA, the CDR3 is TGTGCCAGCAGCGCGGGATATATTTACGAGCAGTACTTC. This rearrangement joins TRBV7-2 to TRBJ2-7, with D possibly being TRBD2 (6 bases). The CDR3 runs to 13 residues. CDR1 is SGHTA, CDR2 FQGNSA, per germline. V was trimmed by 5 bases and J by 4 bases, leaving 12 bases between them.

V usage is TRBV25-1 and J usage is TRBJ2-7; D might be TRBD2 (7 bases). Germline V gives CDR1 MGHDK, CDR2 SYGVNS. CDR3 length: 16 amino acids. The V end was cut by 2 bases, the J end by 5 bases, with 19 bases between. The CDR3 region is CASSEVWGGSDDEQYF. CDR3 DNA: TGTGCCAGCAGTGAAGTCTGGGGGGGCTCGGATGACGAGCAGTACTTC.

This clonotype has at least ten counts. The chain carries TRBV20-1 and TRBJ1-1; D unresolved. Germline V lookup: CDR1 DFQATT, CDR2 SNEGSKA (reference sequence). Trimming took off 3 bases at V and 4 bases at J, with 15 bases between the two ends. The CDR3 is made up of 14 amino acids. CDR3 protein: CSASLAVMGTEAFF. Written as DNA, the CDR3 is TGCAGTGCTAGTCTTGCGGTTATGGGCACTGAAGCTTTCTTT.

The count of this clonotype is one. This chain joins TRBV10-3 and TRBJ2-1; TRBD2 is a possible D gene (6 bases). The germline V gene has CDR1 ENHRY and CDR2 SYGVKD. The CDR3 contains 15 residues. V was clipped by 8 bases and J by 6 bases, with 20 bases between them. In DNA form, the CDR3 reads TGTGCCATCTACATTAGCGGCGGAGTGTCCAATGAGCAGTTCTTC. Its protein is CAIYISGGVSNEQFF.

This clonotype occurred many times. The junction differs from germline at one of its ends, possibly a read error. The V gene is TRBV3-1, the J gene TRBJ1-6; D is uncertain. This CDR3 region has 15 residues. Germline V gives CDR1 LGHDT, CDR2 YNNKEL (reference sequence). In DNA, the CDR3 is TGTGCCAGCACCCAAGCCGGGTTCGACAATTCACCCCTCCACTTT. It specifies CASTQAGFDNSPLHF.

This clonotype has a handful of counts. The chain joins TRBV6-5 to TRBJ1-1, with a weak D call TRBD1 (5 bases). Trimming removed 4 bases from V and 3 bases from J, with 18 bases in between. The CDR3 is made up of 16 amino acids. Germline V gene sequence: CDR1 MNHEY, CDR2 SVGAGI. CDR3: CASSFFLTGVDTEAFF. Written as DNA, the CDR3 is TGTGCCAGCAGTTTTTTCCTAACAGGAGTCGACACTGAAGCTTTCTTT.

The chain employs TRBV10-3 and TRBJ2-4; no definite D call. Germline lookup yields CDR1 ENHRY and CDR2 SYGVKD. V gave up 10 bases and J gave up 6 bases, with 22 bases separating them. This CDR3 is 15 amino acids long. CDR3: CATYSSMVVVNIQYF. The CDR3 DNA reads as TGTGCCACCTACTCCTCGATGGTAGTTGTAAACATTCAGTACTTC.

The gene calls are TRBV7-2 and TRBJ2-7; D not certain. CDR3 length: 15 amino acids. Trimming removed 4 bases at V and 2 bases at J, with 15 bases between. The germline V gene encodes CDR1 SGHTA and CDR2 FQGNSA. The CDR3 coding sequence is TGTGCCAGCAGCTCCCCAGGCAGCTTGGCCTACGAGCAGTACTTC. Translated, it gives CASSSPGSLAYEQYF. Filled out from reference TRBV7-2 and TRBJ2-7, the complete variable domain reads GAGVSQSPSNKVTEKGKDVELRCDPISGHTALYWYRQSLGQGLEFLIYFQGNSAPDKSGLPSDRFSAERTGGSVSTLTIQRTQQEDSAVYLCASSSPGSLAYEQYFGPGTRLTVT.

This clonotype was recorded a few times. The V and J genes are TRBV29-1 and TRBJ2-7, with D unresolved. Germline V gene sequence: CDR1 SQVTM, CDR2 ANQGSEA. The CDR3 sequence is 12 residues long. Trimming removed 4 bases at V and 3 bases at J, with 10 bases between. CDR3 in DNA: TGCAGCGTTGGCGAGACCCTCTACGAGCAGTACTTC. Protein product: CSVGETLYEQYF.

This clonotype came up many times. The rearrangement joins TRBV4-2 to TRBJ2-1; 12 bases fit TRBD2. The CDR3 is 18 amino acids. CDR1 and CDR2 from the germline V gene are LGHNA and YNFKEQ. J gave up 5 bases and V 4 bases, and 12 bases lay outside the gene matches. The CDR3 loop reads CASSLSPTSGSDDNEQFF. For the CDR3, the DNA is TGTGCCAGCAGCCTAAGCCCGACTAGCGGGAGCGACGACAATGAGCAGTTCTTC.

This chain connects TRBV6-1 to TRBJ2-2; D ambiguous. Germline assignment: CDR1 MNHNS and CDR2 SASEGT. Trimming shortened V by 6 bases and J by 3 bases, and 8 bases separated the two germline ends. CDR3 size: 13 residues. CDR3 in DNA: TGTGCCAGCAGCGCTACAGACACCGGGGAGCTGTTTTTT. Its protein product is CASSATDTGELFF.

This clonotype occurred many times. The genes are TRBV7-8 and TRBJ2-7, with D maybe TRBD2 (5 bases). Trimming removed 5 bases from V and 6 bases from J, with 17 bases in between. Germline V gene sequence: CDR1 SGHVS, CDR2 FQNEAQ. The CDR3 consists of 14 residues. This CDR3 reads CASSHIKSGGEQYF. The CDR3 region has the DNA TGTGCCAGCAGCCACATTAAGAGCGGAGGCGAGCAGTACTTC.

To note about this clonotype: It may be a read error: a sequence one base away is much more abundant. This chain connects TRBV12-3 or TRBV12-4 to TRBJ2-2, with D unresolved. This CDR3 region has 13 residues. Trimming shortened V by 10 bases and J by 2 bases, and 11 bases separated the two germline ends. The CDR3 DNA reads TGTGCCATCAGACCGACCAACACCGGGGAGCTGTTTTTT. This sequence encodes CAIRPTNTGELFF.

In this sample, this clonotype turned up a few times. The rearrangement links TRBV30 to TRBJ1-5, with unresolved D. Looked up from germline, CDR1 is GTSNPN and CDR2 is SVGIG (reference sequence). V was trimmed by 4 bases and J by 0 bases, leaving 7 bases between them. CDR3 size: 13 residues. CDR3 residues: CAWNGDSNQPQHF. CDR3 DNA: TGTGCCTGGAATGGGGATAGCAATCAGCCCCAGCATTTT.

This clonotype was observed at least ten times. This rearrangement joins TRBV9 to TRBJ2-5, with D possibly called TRBD1 or TRBD2 (5 bases each). CDR1 and CDR2 (germline): SGDLS, YYNGEE. Trimming removed 3 bases from V and 0 bases from J, with 9 bases in between. The CDR3 has 14 amino acids. CDR3 bases: TGTGCCAGCAGCGAAGGGACGAACCAAGAGACCCAGTACTTC. This gives the protein CASSEGTNQETQYF. Complete variable domain (other parts from reference TRBV9 and TRBJ2-5): DSGVTQTPKHLITATGQRVTLRCSPRSGDLSVYWYQQSLDQGLQFLIQYYNGEERAKGNILERFSAQQFPDLHSELNLSSLELGDSALYFCASSEGTNQETQYFGPGTRLLVL.

The chain is built from TRBV29-1 and TRBJ2-6; D not certain. V lost 8 bases and J lost 0, with 5 bases in between. The CDR3 length is 12 residues. Germline lookup yields CDR1 SQVTM and CDR2 ANQGSEA. The DNA of the CDR3 is TGCAGCATAAGCTCTGGGGCCAACGTCCTGACTTTC. This encodes CSISSGANVLTF.

This clonotype appeared a few times. The J gene is TRBJ2-5, the V gene TRBV7-3; D is uncertain. The germline V and J ends were trimmed by 5 bases and 6 bases, with 10 bases remaining between them. The CDR3 totals 12 residues. Looked up from germline, CDR1 is SGHTA and CDR2 is FQGTGA. The CDR3 DNA reads TGTGCCAGCAGCCTCGGTCAGCAGACCCAGTACTTC. Its translation is CASSLGQQTQYF.